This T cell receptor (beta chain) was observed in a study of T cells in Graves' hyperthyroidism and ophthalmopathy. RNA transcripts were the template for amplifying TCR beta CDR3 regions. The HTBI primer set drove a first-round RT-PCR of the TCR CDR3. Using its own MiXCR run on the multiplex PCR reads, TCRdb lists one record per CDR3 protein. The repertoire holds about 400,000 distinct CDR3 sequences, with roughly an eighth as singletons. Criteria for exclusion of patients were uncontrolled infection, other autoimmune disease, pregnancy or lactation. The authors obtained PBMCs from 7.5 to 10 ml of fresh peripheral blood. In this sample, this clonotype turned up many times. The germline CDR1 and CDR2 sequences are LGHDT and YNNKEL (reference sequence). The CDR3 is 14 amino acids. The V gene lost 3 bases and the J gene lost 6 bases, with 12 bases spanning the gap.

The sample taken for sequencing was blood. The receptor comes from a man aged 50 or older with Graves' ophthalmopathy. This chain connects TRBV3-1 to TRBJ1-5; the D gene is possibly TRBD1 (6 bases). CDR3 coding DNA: TGTGCCAGCAGCCACGGGGGCTCTACTCAGCCCCAGCATTTT. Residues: CASSHGGSTQPQHF.